These T cell receptor beta chains were read from a single sample in a study of cytomegalovirus exposure and HLA in healthy donors. Measured with immunoSEQ multiplex PCR; TCRdb has only the in-frame clones, and not every one. The data show 130,000 to 150,000 clones, under 90% seen once. Sequences were obtained from PBMCs. These receptors originate from a man between 40 and 49 years old in good health and CMV-seronegative. Both conserved end residues are part of each CDR3. Each record gives: V gene, clone size, CDR3 length, J gene, D gene, CDR3 DNA, CDR3 protein. The D gene is left open where the match is weak. The listing skips clone size in some rows; elsewhere it reads once, few, many or a size class.

V gene: TRBV18
clone size: .
CDR3 length: 15
J gene: TRBJ2-3
D gene: TRBD2
CDR3 DNA: TGTGCCAGCTCACCACAGGCGGGGGGAACAGATACGCAGTATTTT
CDR3 protein: CASSPQAGGTDTQYF

V gene: TRBV6-5
clone size: once
CDR3 length: 13
J gene: TRBJ1-2
D gene: TRBD1
CDR3 DNA: TGTGCCAGCAGACGGGACAGCAACTATGGCTACACCTTC
CDR3 protein: CASRRDSNYGYTF

V gene: TRBV7-6
clone size: .
CDR3 length: 16
J gene: TRBJ2-1
D gene: TRBD1
CDR3 DNA: TGTGCCAGCAGCTTAGCTCCCGGGACAGGCTACAATGAGCAGTTCTTC
CDR3 protein: CASSLAPGTGYNEQFF

V gene: TRBV29-1
clone size: .
CDR3 length: 12
J gene: TRBJ1-1
D gene: TRBD1
CDR3 DNA: TGCAGCGCTGGACAGGGCCGCACTGAAGCTTTCTTT
CDR3 protein: CSAGQGRTEAFF

V gene: TRBV5-1
clone size: .
CDR3 length: 15
J gene: TRBJ1-4
D gene: .
CDR3 DNA: TGCGCCAGCAGCCTAGGGGGGGGTAACGGAGAAAAACTGTTTTTT
CDR3 protein: CASSLGGGNGEKLFF

V gene: TRBV5-6
clone size: .
CDR3 length: 16
J gene: TRBJ2-7
D gene: TRBD1
CDR3 DNA: TGTGCCAGCAGCTTGCCCTCGGGACAGGGGACCTACGAGCAGTACTTC
CDR3 protein: CASSLPSGQGTYEQYF

V gene: TRBV19
clone size: once
CDR3 length: 12
J gene: TRBJ1-1
D gene: .
CDR3 DNA: TGTGCCAGTGCCTTCCGGGGGGCCCCAGCTTTCTTT
CDR3 protein: CASAFRGAPAFF

V gene: TRBV7-8
clone size: .
CDR3 length: 14
J gene: TRBJ2-3
D gene: TRBD2
CDR3 DNA: TGTGCCAGCAGCTTGGGACTAGCCTCAGATACGCAGTATTTT
CDR3 protein: CASSLGLASDTQYF

V gene: TRBV20-1
clone size: .
CDR3 length: 11
J gene: TRBJ1-6
D gene: TRBD1
CDR3 DNA: TGCAGTGCTAGAGGGGACAGGGAATTCTACTTT
CDR3 protein: CSARGDREFYF

V gene: TRBV9
clone size: .
CDR3 length: 13
J gene: TRBJ1-1
D gene: .
CDR3 DNA: TGTGCCAGCAGCGTAGCGACAGGTACTGAAGCTTTCTTT
CDR3 protein: CASSVATGTEAFF

V gene: TRBV29-1
clone size: .
CDR3 length: 13
J gene: TRBJ1-1
D gene: .
CDR3 DNA: TGCAGCGTTCAGGAGGACGGGGACTCTGAAGCTTTCTTT
CDR3 protein: CSVQEDGDSEAFF

V gene: TRBV7-8
clone size: .
CDR3 length: 15
J gene: TRBJ2-7
D gene: TRBD1
CDR3 DNA: TGTGCCAGCGTGATAACGACAGGGGTGGGGGGCGAGCAGTACTTC
CDR3 protein: CASVITTGVGGEQYF

V gene: TRBV6-5
clone size: .
CDR3 length: 16
J gene: TRBJ1-5
D gene: .
CDR3 DNA: TGTGCCAGCAGTTACTCGAGGGAGGCTAGCAATCAGCCCCAGCATTTT
CDR3 protein: CASSYSREASNQPQHF

V gene: TRBV21-1
clone size: .
CDR3 length: 14
J gene: TRBJ2-7
D gene: .
CDR3 DNA: TGTGCCAGCAGCAACTATTCGGTTTTCCACGAGCAGTACTTC
CDR3 protein: CASSNYSVFHEQYF

V gene: TRBV12-5
clone size: few
CDR3 length: 14
J gene: TRBJ1-1
D gene: .
CDR3 DNA: TGTGCTAGTGGTTTCTCCGGCGGGGGCACTGAAGCTTTCTTT
CDR3 protein: CASGFSGGGTEAFF

V gene: TRBV2
clone size: .
CDR3 length: 15
J gene: TRBJ2-3
D gene: TRBD2
CDR3 DNA: TGTGCCAGCAGTTTGCTAGCGGGGGGCACAGATACGCAGTATTTT
CDR3 protein: CASSLLAGGTDTQYF

V gene: TRBV28
clone size: .
CDR3 length: 13
J gene: TRBJ2-7
D gene: TRBD2
CDR3 DNA: TGTGCCAGTACTAGCGGGGGTTCCTACGAGCAGTACTTC
CDR3 protein: CASTSGGSYEQYF

V gene: TRBV19
clone size: .
CDR3 length: 12
J gene: TRBJ1-1
D gene: .
CDR3 DNA: TGTGCCAGTAGTATACGGGGGGCTGAAGCTTTCTTT
CDR3 protein: CASSIRGAEAFF

V gene: TRBV5-6
clone size: few
CDR3 length: 14
J gene: TRBJ1-1
D gene: TRBD1
CDR3 DNA: TGTGCCAGCAGCTGGGACAGGGGTAGCACTGAAGCTTTCTTT
CDR3 protein: CASSWDRGSTEAFF

V gene: TRBV6-5
clone size: .
CDR3 length: 15
J gene: TRBJ1-5
D gene: TRBD1
CDR3 DNA: TGTGCCAGCAGACCACAGGGGACCGGCAATCAGCCCCAGCATTTT
CDR3 protein: CASRPQGTGNQPQHF

V gene: TRBV2
clone size: .
CDR3 length: 14
J gene: TRBJ2-3
D gene: TRBD2
CDR3 DNA: TGTGCCAGCAGTGAAGCGCGAGGGCGGGGGGGCCAGTATTTT
CDR3 protein: CASSEARGRGGQYF

V gene: TRBV23-1
clone size: once
CDR3 length: 13
J gene: TRBJ1-5
D gene: TRBD1
CDR3 DNA: TGCGCCAGCAGGACAGGGGGCCGGCAGCCCCAGCATTTT
CDR3 protein: CASRTGGRQPQHF

V gene: TRBV19
clone size: .
CDR3 length: 15
J gene: TRBJ2-7
D gene: TRBD2
CDR3 DNA: TGTGCCAGTAGCCCGACTAGCGGGGGCTCCTACGAGCAGTACTTC
CDR3 protein: CASSPTSGGSYEQYF

V gene: TRBV28
clone size: .
CDR3 length: 15
J gene: TRBJ1-4
D gene: .
CDR3 DNA: TGTGCCAGCAGCCGAGGCTCCGCAACTAATGAAAAACTGTTTTTT
CDR3 protein: CASSRGSATNEKLFF

V gene: TRBV6-5
clone size: .
CDR3 length: 15
J gene: TRBJ2-3
D gene: TRBD1
CDR3 DNA: TGTGCCAGCAGTGTCCCACAGGGGGCGGATCGCACGCAGTATTTT
CDR3 protein: CASSVPQGADRTQYF

V gene: TRBV4-2
clone size: .
CDR3 length: 16
J gene: TRBJ2-5
D gene: .
CDR3 DNA: TGTGCCAGCAGCCAAGAGATGGGACGGTCCGGGGGGACCCAGTACTTC
CDR3 protein: CASSQEMGRSGGTQYF

V gene: TRBV6-1
clone size: .
CDR3 length: 14
J gene: TRBJ2-3
D gene: .
CDR3 DNA: TGTGCCAGCAGTGTAGGGGGGGGCACAGATACGCAGTATTTT
CDR3 protein: CASSVGGGTDTQYF

V gene: TRBV6-1
clone size: .
CDR3 length: 16
J gene: TRBJ1-4
D gene: .
CDR3 DNA: TGTGCCAGCAGTGAAGCGGTCAGGGTTAGTAGTGAAAAACTGTTTTTT
CDR3 protein: CASSEAVRVSSEKLFF

V gene: TRBV13
clone size: .
CDR3 length: 15
J gene: TRBJ2-7
D gene: TRBD2
CDR3 DNA: TGTGCCAGCAGCGAACCTAGCGGGGGGGCCTACGAGCAGTACTTC
CDR3 protein: CASSEPSGGAYEQYF

V gene: TRBV28
clone size: .
CDR3 length: 13
J gene: TRBJ2-3
D gene: .
CDR3 DNA: TGTGCCAGCATTGCACAGATCACAGATACGCAGTATTTT
CDR3 protein: CASIAQITDTQYF

V gene: TRBV14
clone size: .
CDR3 length: 15
J gene: TRBJ1-1
D gene: .
CDR3 DNA: TGTGCCAGCAGCCAACGGGGAGGGGCGAACACTGAAGCTTTCTTT
CDR3 protein: CASSQRGGANTEAFF

V gene: TRBV5-6
clone size: .
CDR3 length: 15
J gene: TRBJ1-2
D gene: TRBD1
CDR3 DNA: TGTGCCAGCAGACCCCGGGGACAGTTAAAATATGGCTACACCTTC
CDR3 protein: CASRPRGQLKYGYTF

V gene: TRBV28
clone size: few
CDR3 length: 16
J gene: TRBJ2-1
D gene: TRBD2
CDR3 DNA: TGTGCCAGCAGTTTAAGAAGGGGACTAGCGGGGCATGGGCAGTTCTTC
CDR3 protein: CASSLRRGLAGHGQFF

V gene: TRBV14
clone size: .
CDR3 length: 14
J gene: TRBJ2-7
D gene: .
CDR3 DNA: TGTGCCAGCAACAAAAAAGGGGGGGGCTACGAGCAGTACTTC
CDR3 protein: CASNKKGGGYEQYF

V gene: TRBV6-5
clone size: .
CDR3 length: 15
J gene: TRBJ2-5
D gene: .
CDR3 DNA: TGTGCCAGCAGCCTCTCCGACAGGCGGAGGGAGACCCAGTACTTC
CDR3 protein: CASSLSDRRRETQYF

V gene: TRBV30
clone size: .
CDR3 length: 11
J gene: TRBJ1-4
D gene: TRBD1
CDR3 DNA: TGTGCCTGGAGTGACGGGACAGGGTGGGTTTTT
CDR3 protein: CAWSDGTGWVF

V gene: TRBV5-4
clone size: .
CDR3 length: 12
J gene: TRBJ2-7
D gene: .
CDR3 DNA: TGTGCCAGCAGCTTGGGAGGTTACGAGCAGTACTTC
CDR3 protein: CASSLGGYEQYF

V gene: TRBV7-9
clone size: .
CDR3 length: 13
J gene: TRBJ1-1
D gene: .
CDR3 DNA: TGTGCCAGCAGCTTAAGAGGAAGCACTGAAGCTTTCTTT
CDR3 protein: CASSLRGSTEAFF

V gene: TRBV6-1
clone size: few
CDR3 length: 12
J gene: TRBJ1-5
D gene: .
CDR3 DNA: TGTGCCAGCGGGGGCGTTCGGTGGGCCCAGCATTTT
CDR3 protein: CASGGVRWAQHF

V gene: TRBV9
clone size: .
CDR3 length: 13
J gene: TRBJ1-1
D gene: TRBD1
CDR3 DNA: TGTGCCAGCAGCGTTGGACAGGGTTCTGAAGCTTTCTTT
CDR3 protein: CASSVGQGSEAFF

V gene: TRBV7-7
clone size: .
CDR3 length: 16
J gene: TRBJ1-5
D gene: TRBD1
CDR3 DNA: TGTGCTAGCAGCTTGAACGGGACAGGGAGGAATCAGCCCCAGCATTTT
CDR3 protein: CASSLNGTGRNQPQHF

V gene: TRBV5-1
clone size: .
CDR3 length: 17
J gene: TRBJ2-3
D gene: TRBD2
CDR3 DNA: TGCGCCAGCAGTAGCGGGGGGCGACCCGCGGGCACAGATACGCAGTATTTT
CDR3 protein: CASSSGGRPAGTDTQYF

V gene: TRBV7-3
clone size: .
CDR3 length: 15
J gene: TRBJ2-1
D gene: .
CDR3 DNA: TGTGCCAGCAGCTTAACGGTGGACAGCAACAATGAGCAGTTCTTC
CDR3 protein: CASSLTVDSNNEQFF

V gene: TRBV10-1
clone size: few
CDR3 length: 15
J gene: TRBJ1-1
D gene: .
CDR3 DNA: TGCGCCAGCAGTGAGTCTAAGGGGGTAAACACTGAAGCTTTCTTT
CDR3 protein: CASSESKGVNTEAFF

V gene: TRBV19
clone size: .
CDR3 length: 16
J gene: TRBJ2-1
D gene: TRBD2
CDR3 DNA: TGTGCCAGTAGTACTCAAGGACTAGCGGGAAACAATGAGCAGTTCTTC
CDR3 protein: CASSTQGLAGNNEQFF

V gene: TRBV7-2
clone size: once
CDR3 length: 15
J gene: TRBJ1-2
D gene: .
CDR3 DNA: TGTGCCAGCAGCCCCCTTATCAGGGCAGGGGAATACTCCAACTTC
CDR3 protein: CASSPLIRAGEYSNF

V gene: TRBV7-9
clone size: once
CDR3 length: 15
J gene: TRBJ1-1
D gene: .
CDR3 DNA: TGTGCCAGCAGCTTGGCGGCAGGACAAAACACTGAAGCTTTCTTT
CDR3 protein: CASSLAAGQNTEAFF

V gene: TRBV2
clone size: .
CDR3 length: 14
J gene: TRBJ1-1
D gene: TRBD1
CDR3 DNA: TGTGCCAGCAGTGACGGGACAGGGGGCACTGAAGCTTTCTTT
CDR3 protein: CASSDGTGGTEAFF

V gene: TRBV19
clone size: once
CDR3 length: 14
J gene: TRBJ2-2
D gene: TRBD1
CDR3 DNA: TGTGCCAGCCAGACAGGGGGCGTCACCGGGGAGCTGTTTTTT
CDR3 protein: CASQTGGVTGELFF

V gene: TRBV25-1
clone size: .
CDR3 length: 18
J gene: TRBJ2-1
D gene: TRBD2
CDR3 DNA: TGTGCCAGCAGTGATTCCCAAGTGTCGGTAGCGGGGAGAAATGAGCAGTTCTTC
CDR3 protein: CASSDSQVSVAGRNEQFF

V gene: TRBV10-1
clone size: few
CDR3 length: 13
J gene: TRBJ1-4
D gene: .
CDR3 DNA: TGCGCCAGCAGTGAGCAGGGCGGTGAAAAACTGTTTTTT
CDR3 protein: CASSEQGGEKLFF

V gene: TRBV27
clone size: .
CDR3 length: 15
J gene: TRBJ2-2
D gene: .
CDR3 DNA: TGTGCCAGCAGTTTCCGGAGGTTGGACACCGGGGAGCTGTTTTTT
CDR3 protein: CASSFRRLDTGELFF

V gene: TRBV29-1
clone size: .
CDR3 length: 14
J gene: TRBJ2-1
D gene: .
CDR3 DNA: TGCAGCGTTGCAAGCCAATCTGCGTACAATGAGCAGTTCTTC
CDR3 protein: CSVASQSAYNEQFF

V gene: TRBV7-2
clone size: .
CDR3 length: 15
J gene: TRBJ1-2
D gene: TRBD1
CDR3 DNA: TGTGCCAGCAGCCTCCGGGACAGGGAGTTCCATGGCTACACCTTC
CDR3 protein: CASSLRDREFHGYTF

V gene: TRBV6-5
clone size: .
CDR3 length: 15
J gene: TRBJ1-1
D gene: .
CDR3 DNA: TGTGCCAGCAGCCATAAACAGCCCATGAACACTGAAGCTTTCTTT
CDR3 protein: CASSHKQPMNTEAFF